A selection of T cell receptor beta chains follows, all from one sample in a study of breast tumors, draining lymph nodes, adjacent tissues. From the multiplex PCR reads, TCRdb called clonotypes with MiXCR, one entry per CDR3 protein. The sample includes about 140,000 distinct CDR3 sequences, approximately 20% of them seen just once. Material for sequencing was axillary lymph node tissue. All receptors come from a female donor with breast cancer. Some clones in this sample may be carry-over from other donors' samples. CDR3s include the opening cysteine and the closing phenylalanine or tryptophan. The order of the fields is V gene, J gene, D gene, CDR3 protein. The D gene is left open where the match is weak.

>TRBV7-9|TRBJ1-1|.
CASSPTRVRGGSTEAFF
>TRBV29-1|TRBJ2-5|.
CSVEREGERVTQYF
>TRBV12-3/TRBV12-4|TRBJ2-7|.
CASSSKRAWNEQYF
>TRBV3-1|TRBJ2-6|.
CASSHGSGAYVLTF
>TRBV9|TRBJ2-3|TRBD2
CASSVEGLAGFTDTQYF
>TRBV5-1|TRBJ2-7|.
CASSSSTNYEQYF
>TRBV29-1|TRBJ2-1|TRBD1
CSVAKGAAQFF
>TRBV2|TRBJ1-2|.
CASSEQGGPNYGYTF
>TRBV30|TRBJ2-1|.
CAWSVANEQFF
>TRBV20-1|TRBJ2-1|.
CSARNWADHEQFF
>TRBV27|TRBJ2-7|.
CASSEGGAYSYEQYF
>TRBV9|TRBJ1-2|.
CASSVAGDGYTF
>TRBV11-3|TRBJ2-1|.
CASSSGTSFYNEQFF
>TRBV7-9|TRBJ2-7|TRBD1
CASRDSGQDYEQYF
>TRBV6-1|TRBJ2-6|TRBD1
CASSARGTSGANVLTF